These 21 T cell receptor beta chains share one sample of origin, sequenced in a study of PD-1 blockade in classical Hodgkin lymphoma. TCRdb's copy holds only in-frame clones and misses some; the assay was immunoSEQ multiplex PCR. The sample carries several thousand clones, about four fifths recorded once. Relapses following autologous stem cell transplantation were seen in all patients, with brentuximab vedotin exposure varying. Magnetic negative selection of thawed PBMCs was the method by which CD4+ T cells were purified. This specimen was CD4+ T cells from blood, taken at baseline. The receptor set was obtained from a human donor with classical Hodgkin lymphoma.

V gene TRBV7-8 combines with J gene TRBJ2-1; unclear D gene. Germline CDR1 and CDR2: SGHVS and FQNEAQ. This CDR3 spans 16 amino acids. Trimming left V 5 bases short and J 4 bases short, with 18 bases between. The CDR3 loop is CASSHGRIRIYNEQFF. The CDR3 nucleotides read TGTGCCAGCAGCCACGGACGGATAAGGATATACAATGAGCAGTTCTTC.

The chain combines TRBV7-3 with TRBJ2-3; D is undetermined. Between the trimmed V and J ends, which lost 3 bases and 2 bases, there was a span of 9 bases. Germline values: CDR1 SGHTA, CDR2 FQGTGA. The CDR3 loop spans 14 amino acids. The CDR3 here is CASSFSITTDTQYF. In DNA, the CDR3 is TGTGCCAGCAGCTTCAGCATCACCACAGATACGCAGTATTTT. Full variable domain (remainder filled in from reference TRBV7-3 and TRBJ2-3): GAGVSQTPSNKVTEKGKYVELRCDPISGHTALYWYRQSLGQGPEFLIYFQGTGAADDSGLPNDRFFAVRPEGSVSTLKIQRTERGDSAVYLCASSFSITTDTQYFGPGTRLTVL.

This sequence joins TRBV19 and TRBJ2-3; 7 positions agree with TRBD1. From germline, CDR1 is LNHDA and CDR2 SQIVND (reference sequence). Trimming cost V 9 bases and J 0 bases; bases outside gene matches: 6. The CDR3 has 14 amino acids. The CDR3 protein is CASRQTGSTDTQYF. DNA of the CDR3: TGTGCCAGCCGTCAGACAGGGAGCACAGATACGCAGTATTTT. The complete variable domain, with remaining parts taken from reference TRBV19 and TRBJ2-3, reads DGGITQSPKYLFRKEGQNVTLSCEQNLNHDAMYWYRQDPGQGLRLIYYSQIVNDFQKGDIAEGYSVSREKKESFPLTVTSAQKNPTAFYLCASRQTGSTDTQYFGPGTRLTVL.

A few counts support this clone. The chain has TRBV10-3 and TRBJ2-1; the D is unclear. CDR1 is ENHRY, CDR2 SYGVKD, per germline. The ends were cut back, 10 bases at V and 5 bases at J, with 9 bases in the middle. The CDR3 is 11 residues long. The CDR3 sequence: CATWADNEQFF. CDR3 in DNA: TGTGCCACCTGGGCCGACAATGAGCAGTTCTTC.

The CDR3 region is CASSRQGRTLNTGELFF. The CDR3 DNA follows: TGTGCCAGTTCCCGACAGGGGCGAACCTTGAACACCGGGGAGCTGTTTTTT. V and J are TRBV19 and TRBJ2-2, with 8 positions matching TRBD1. Germline lookup yields CDR1 LNHDA and CDR2 SQIVND (reference sequence). J was trimmed by 1 base and V by 8 bases; bases with no gene match: 12. The CDR3 has 17 residues.

The chain links TRBV10-3 to TRBJ2-7, with a tentative D call TRBD1 (5 bases). CDR1 is ENHRY, CDR2 SYGVKD, per germline. This CDR3 has 13 residues. V shed 6 bases and J shed 3 bases, with 12 bases lying between them. The CDR3 protein is CAIRVGQSYEQYF. The CDR3 bases are TGTGCCATCAGAGTGGGGCAGAGCTACGAGCAGTACTTC.

CDR3 protein: CASSITRASTEAFF. The CDR3 DNA reads as TGTGCCAGCAGTATAACCCGGGCTAGCACTGAAGCTTTCTTT. This chain joins TRBV27 and TRBJ1-1; D ambiguous. This CDR3 has 14 amino acids. Germline V lookup: CDR1 MNHEY, CDR2 SMNVEV (reference sequence). V was clipped by 5 bases and J by 4 bases, with 14 bases between them.

The rearrangement links TRBV5-1 to TRBJ1-5; D is uncertain. With 2 bases removed from V and 0 bases from J, the gap between germline ends came to 6 bases. This CDR3 comprises 14 residues. Germline assignment: CDR1 SGHRS and CDR2 YFSETQ. The CDR3 nucleotides are TGCGCCAGCAGCTTTGGGGATAGCAATCAGCCCCAGCATTTT. This codes for CASSFGDSNQPQHF. The full variable domain, completed using reference TRBV5-1 and TRBJ1-5, is KAGVTQTPRYLIKTRGQQVTLSCSPISGHRSVSWYQQTPGQGLQFLFEYFSETQRNKGNFPGRFSGRQFSNSRSEMNVSTLELGDSALYLCASSFGDSNQPQHFGDGTRLSIL.

This clone was recorded only once. The J gene is TRBJ2-3, the V gene TRBV10-2; D ambiguous. V dropped 2 bases and J dropped 1 base, with 7 bases sitting between them. This CDR3 contains 14 residues. CDR1 and CDR2 from the germline V gene are WSHSY and SAAADI. The CDR3 sequence: CASSEAMGTDTQYF. The CDR3 DNA is TGCGCCAGCAGTGAGGCTATGGGCACAGATACGCAGTATTTT.

As for this clone: Relative to the germline gene, one junction end is altered; a read error may explain this. The CDR3 DNA is TGTGCCAGCAGTTGGGGGGCCGGAGGACTCTTC. Residues: CASSWGAGGLF. This rearrangement joins TRBV5-6 to TRBJ1-2; perhaps TRBD1 as D (6 bases). The germline V gene has CDR1 SGHDT and CDR2 YYEEEE. This CDR3 has 11 residues.

The chain joins TRBV27 to TRBJ2-2; D remains unclear. This CDR3 has 13 amino acids. V gave up 6 bases and J gave up 4 bases, with 9 bases separating them. Germline V gene sequence: CDR1 MNHEY, CDR2 SMNVEV (reference sequence). The CDR3 DNA follows: TGTGCCAGCAGACTGGCGAGCACCGGGGAGCTGTTTTTT. Translation gives CASRLASTGELFF.

The chain has TRBV30 and TRBJ2-3; possibly TRBD1 for D (5 bases). V was trimmed by 0 bases and J by 0 bases, leaving 10 bases between them. This CDR3 spans 15 amino acids. Per the germline V gene, CDR1 is GTSNPN and CDR2 is SVGIG (reference sequence). The CDR3: CAWSVGAASTDTQYF. The CDR3 DNA is TGTGCCTGGAGTGTAGGGGCAGCTAGCACAGATACGCAGTATTTT.

The chain recombines TRBV16 with TRBJ1-5; perhaps TRBD1 as D (6 bases). The ends were cut back, 2 bases at V and 1 base at J, with 9 bases in the middle. The CDR3 extends over 15 amino acids. From germline, CDR1 is KGHSY and CDR2 FQNENV. The CDR3 nucleotides read TGTGCCAGCAGCCAAAGGGGGTCGAGCAATCAGCCCCAGCATTTT. Translating gives CASSQRGSSNQPQHF. The entire variable domain, with the rest obtained from reference TRBV16 and TRBJ1-5, is as follows: GEEVAQTPKHLVRGEGQKAKLYCAPIKGHSYVFWYQQVLKNEFKFLISFQNENVFDETGMPKERFSAKCLPNSPCSLEIQATKLEDSAVYFCASSQRGSSNQPQHFGDGTRLSIL.

V is TRBV21-1 and J is TRBJ1-1; the table's D gene call, TRBD1, was not cross checked with the DNA. TRBV21-1 is marked as a pseudogene. This CDR3 comprises 18 residues. Written as DNA, the CDR3 is TGTGCCAGCAGCAAAGAAGTAGATGAGGACAGGGCAGGGACTGAAGCTTTCTTT. Protein sequence: CASSKEVDEDRAGTEAFF.

The V gene is TRBV2, the J gene TRBJ1-3; no definite D call. V lost 7 bases, J lost 0 bases, and 13 bases lay in between. CDR1 is SNHLY and CDR2 is FYNNEI in the germline V gene. The CDR3 is 15 residues long. CDR3 DNA: TGTGCCAGCACTTTCGGAGGGCTCTCTGGAAACACCATATATTTT. Amino acids: CASTFGGLSGNTIYF.

A single count supports this clone. V is TRBV7-2 and J is TRBJ2-3; TRBD2 agrees at 9 bases. With V trimmed by 2 bases and J by 2 bases, 8 bases remained unmatched. Germline assignment: CDR1 SGHTA and CDR2 FQGNSA. The CDR3 length is 17 residues. The CDR3 loop is CASSLRGASGVTDTQYF. The DNA of the CDR3 is TGTGCCAGCAGCTTAAGGGGAGCTAGCGGGGTCACAGATACGCAGTATTTT. Filled out from reference TRBV7-2 and TRBJ2-3, the complete variable domain reads GAGVSQSPSNKVTEKGKDVELRCDPISGHTALYWYRQSLGQGLEFLIYFQGNSAPDKSGLPSDRFSAERTGGSVSTLTIQRTQQEDSAVYLCASSLRGASGVTDTQYFGPGTRLTVL.

This sequence joins TRBV9 and TRBJ1-5; TRBD1 is a possible D gene (6 bases). This CDR3 has 15 amino acids. Germline loops: CDR1 SGDLS, CDR2 YYNGEE. The V and J ends lost 3 bases and 6 bases respectively, with 16 bases between them. The CDR3 sequence: CASSAGTTGSQPQHF. In DNA, the CDR3 is TGTGCCAGCAGCGCCGGGACAACTGGTAGTCAGCCCCAGCATTTT.

The gene calls are TRBV2 and TRBJ1-6; TRBD1 aligns across 8 bases. V shed 6 bases, J shed 0 bases, and the junction held 7 bases outside the gene matches. Germline CDR1 reads SNHLY; CDR2 reads FYNNEI. The length of the CDR3 is 17 residues. CDR3 nucleotides: TGTGCCAGCAGCGGGACAGGCGGAAGCTCCTATAATTCACCCCTCCACTTT. This codes for CASSGTGGSSYNSPLHF.

This rearrangement joins TRBV10-3 to TRBJ1-5; D remains unclear. The CDR3 runs 16 residues. Germline CDR1 and CDR2: ENHRY and SYGVKD. V gave up 3 bases and J gave up 3 bases, with 15 bases separating them. CDR3 amino acids: CAISDNPGRPNQPQHF. CDR3 nucleotide sequence: TGTGCCATCAGTGATAACCCAGGAAGACCCAATCAGCCCCAGCATTTT.

The V call is TRBV4-3, the J call TRBJ1-4; no clear D. The CDR3 is 16 amino acids. The germline V gene encodes CDR1 LGHNA and CDR2 YSLEER. V was clipped by 3 bases and J by 3 bases, with 14 bases between them. CDR3 nucleotides: TGCGCCAGCAGCCAGATTTACAGAGAAGCTAATGAAAAACTGTTTTTT. It codes for CASSQIYREANEKLFF.

The chain links TRBV2 to TRBJ1-1; tentatively, D is TRBD1 (5 bases). The CDR3 is 13 residues long. V was cut by 8 bases and J by 2 bases, with 12 bases left in between. Germline V gene lookup returns CDR1 SNHLY and CDR2 FYNNEI. CDR3 residues: CASQRDGNTEAFF. The CDR3 coding sequence is TGTGCCAGCCAAAGGGACGGCAACACTGAAGCTTTCTTT. Filled out from reference TRBV2 and TRBJ1-1, the complete variable domain reads EPEVTQTPSHQVTQMGQEVILRCVPISNHLYFYWYRQILGQKVEFLVSFYNNEISEKSEIFDDQFSVERPDGSNFTLKIRSTKLEDSAMYFCASQRDGNTEAFFGQGTRLTVV.